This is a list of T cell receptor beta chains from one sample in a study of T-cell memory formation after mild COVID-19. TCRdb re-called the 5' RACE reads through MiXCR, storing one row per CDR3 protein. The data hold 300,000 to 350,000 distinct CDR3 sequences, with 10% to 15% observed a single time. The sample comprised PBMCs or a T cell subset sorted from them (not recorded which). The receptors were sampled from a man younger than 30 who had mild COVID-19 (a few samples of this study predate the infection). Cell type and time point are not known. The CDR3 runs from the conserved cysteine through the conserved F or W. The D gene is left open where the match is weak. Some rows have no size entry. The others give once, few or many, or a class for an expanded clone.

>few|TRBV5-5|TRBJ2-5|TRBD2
TGTGCCAGCGGGAGGGGAGCCCAAGAGACCCAGTACTTC
CASGRGAQETQYF
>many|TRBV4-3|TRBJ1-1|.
TGCGCCAGCAGCCATGCACCCGGGGAGAACACTGAAGCTTTCTTT
CASSHAPGENTEAFF
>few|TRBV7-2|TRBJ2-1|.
TGTGCCAGCAGCCGTTTAGGTTACAATGAGCAGTTCTTC
CASSRLGYNEQFF
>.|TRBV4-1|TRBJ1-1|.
TGCGCCAGCAGCCAAGTAGGAAATGAAGCTTTCTTT
CASSQVGNEAFF
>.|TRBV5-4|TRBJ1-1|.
TGTGCCACCGGGACGACAGCGAACACTGAAGCTTTCTTT
CATGTTANTEAFF
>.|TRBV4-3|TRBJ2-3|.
TGCGCCAGCAGCCAAGCAACGAGCGGTTTCACAGATACGCAGTATTTT
CASSQATSGFTDTQYF
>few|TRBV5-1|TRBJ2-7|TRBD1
TGCGCCAGCAGCCAGGGGGCAGTCAGGTACGAGCAGTACTTC
CASSQGAVRYEQYF
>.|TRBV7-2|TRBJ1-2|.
TGTGCCAGCAGCCCCGGGGGCCTGGGGACCTATGGCTACACCTTC
CASSPGGLGTYGYTF
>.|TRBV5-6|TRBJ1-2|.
TGTGCCAGCAGACACCCAGGGGCGGGTGGCTACACCTTC
CASRHPGAGGYTF
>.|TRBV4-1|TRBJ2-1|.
TGCGCCAGCAGCCAAGCACCTCCTTGGGGGTCCTACAATGAGCAGTTCTTC
CASSQAPPWGSYNEQFF
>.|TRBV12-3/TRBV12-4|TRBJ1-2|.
TGTGCCAGCAGTTTGAAGACGGTGAACTATGGCTACACCTTC
CASSLKTVNYGYTF
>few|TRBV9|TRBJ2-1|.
TGTGCCAGCAGCGGAGGCGTCGGCTTAAGCTCCTACAATGAGCAGTTCTTC
CASSGGVGLSSYNEQFF
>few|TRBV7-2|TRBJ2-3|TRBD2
TGTGCCAGCAGCTCCTGGGCCGAGCAGCGGGGGCGAAATACGCAGTATTTT
CASSSWAEQRGRNTQYF
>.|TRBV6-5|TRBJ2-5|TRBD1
TGTGCCAGCAGTAGATCGACAGGGGCGAGAGAGACCCAGTACTTC
CASSRSTGARETQYF
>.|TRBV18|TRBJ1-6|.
TGTGCCAGCTCCCCGGGAGTACCCTATAATTCACCCCTCCACTTT
CASSPGVPYNSPLHF
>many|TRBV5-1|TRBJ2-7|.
TGCGCCAGCAGCTTGGACCGCACCCTCTACGAGCAGTACTTC
CASSLDRTLYEQYF